One TCR beta chain is described in this entry. The antigen remains unidentified. The treatment: some 20 received Ad26.COV2.S at low or high dose, single or two shots; 5 received placebo; per-sample allocation not given. Sampling occurred on day 63 after the first vaccine or placebo injection. The donor's status was that of an adult aged 18-55 years in Boston. This entry belongs to a study of Ad26.COV2.S vaccination and SARS-CoV-2 variants. For the study at large: Intramuscular Ad26.COV2.S doses were given once or twice, 56 days apart. Points from the study as a whole: Reportedly, spike-specific CD8+ and CD4+ T cell responses achieved substantial breadth once vaccination had taken place.

Assay used: immunoSEQ multiplex PCR; TCRdb lists only in-frame clones, some missing. The sample has 300,000 to 400,000 clones, 80% to 90% seen once. V shed 2 bases and J 7 bases; nucleotides not matched to a gene: 4. The CDR3 covers 15 residues. Germline CDR1 SNHLY, CDR2 FYNNEI. The rearrangement uses TRBV2 and TRBJ1-6; 8 bases agree with TRBD1. The sequence was collected from a person between 18 and 59 years old who received the Ad26.COV2.S COVID-19 vaccine or a placebo. Sequenced here: peripheral blood, sampled in a trial of Ad26.COV2.S vaccine versus placebo. The CDR3 loop reads CASSERTGFNSPLHF. The CDR3 DNA is TGTGCCAGCAGTGAACGGACAGGGTTCAATTCACCCCTCCACTTT.